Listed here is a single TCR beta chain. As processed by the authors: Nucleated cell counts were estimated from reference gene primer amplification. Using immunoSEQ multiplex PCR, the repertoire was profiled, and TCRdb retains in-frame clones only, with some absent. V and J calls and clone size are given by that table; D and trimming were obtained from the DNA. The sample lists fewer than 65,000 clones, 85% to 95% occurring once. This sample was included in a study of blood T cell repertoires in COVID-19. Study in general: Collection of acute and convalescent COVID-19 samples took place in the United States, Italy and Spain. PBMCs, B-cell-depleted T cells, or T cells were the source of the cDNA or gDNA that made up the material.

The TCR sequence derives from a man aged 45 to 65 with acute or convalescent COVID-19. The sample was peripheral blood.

CDR3 coding DNA: TGCAGCGTTAAAGCGGGAGGGTACGAGCAGTACTTC. This codes for CSVKAGGYEQYF. This chain links TRBV29-1 with TRBJ2-7, with 10 bases that match TRBD2. V trimming: 5 bases; J trimming: 4 bases; junction bases outside the gene matches: 2. Germline CDR1 SQVTM, CDR2 ANQGSEA. CDR3 length: 12 amino acids.